This T cell receptor beta chain was obtained from a study of molecular identifiers for immune sequencing clone quantification (dated by TCRdb to 2017 to 2018). Study-wide context: For a replicate experiment, RNA from around 20,000 or 99,000 naive CD8 T cells was divided into five aliquots, of which four were sequenced. The study was a methods study using CD8 T cells to benchmark molecular-identifier clustering-based TCR repertoire sequencing (MIDCIRS) and TCR RNA copy counting.

What the authors observed across the whole study: About 3 recovered TCR RNA copies per cell were obtained by modeling, versus roughly 9.7 by digital PCR, implying a capture efficiency of about 30%. Even against a background of around 950,000 naive CD8 T cells, spiked-in Jurkat TCR RNA amounting to a single cell's worth was reported to be detectable. In CMV-specific effector cells, clones with more than 20 RNA copies accounted for over 99% of molecules, whereas in naive cells such clones accounted for under 1%. Without barcode sub-clustering, chimeric consensus sequences inflated TCR diversity; chimeras reached as high as 47%. Identical TCR molecules sharing a barcode could cause highly expanded clone sizes to be underestimated. Naive libraries contained spiked-in Jurkat TCR RNA (around ten copies' worth), which is not part of the donor repertoire.

The library was built by means of PCR. Instrument used: Illumina HiSeq 4000. Bulk TCR libraries were made following a previously described method, with the TCR primers given in Table S5. The Qiagen AllPrep DNA/RNA kit was used to purify total RNA. Before analysis, reads from multiple sequencing runs of one library were combined. As for how the authors treated the data: Reads were retained only if an exact TCR constant sequence was present, and the retained reads were trimmed to 150 nt and grouped according to their 12-nt molecular barcodes. Reads in each barcode group were sub-clustered using a 15% Levenshtein threshold, and a quality-weighted consensus sequence was built for each RNA molecule. Non-functional sequences were discarded, and so were lower-count sequences lying one edit away from another sequence. Based on a fit of two negative binomial distributions, barcode sub-clusters having less than 20% of the maximum read count were discarded. TCRdb reworked the public reads: Q25 trimming with fastp, MiXCR clone assembly, productive beta chains retained. Merged by CDR3 protein, the rows form single entries marked with the most common genes and DNA. The V and J calls come from TCRdb's annotation, not from the publication. This sample gives 50,000 to 65,000 distinct CDR3 sequences in total; about 25% of them show up just once. The ten largest clonotypes hold around 1.9% of the sample.

This clonotype was recorded at least ten times. It has no known antigen specificity. No qualities accompany the bases; no much larger clone lies one base away. Ends trimmed: V by 5 bases, J by 4 bases; bases unmatched to a gene: 7. The CDR3 covers 14 residues, taking in both the cysteine and the phenylalanine. Only the CDR3 DNA stays, 42 bases, in frame from base 1. Libraries of naive CD8 T cells were generated from roughly 21,000 to 960,000 sorted cells, with 10%, 30% or 50% of the purified RNA used. On a BD FACSAria II, naive CD8 T cells were FACS-sorted as CD8+CD4-CCR7+CD45RA+ and collected into RLT Plus buffer. Detection sensitivity was tested by spiking Jurkat RNA equal to approximately 9 TCR copies' worth into samples containing roughly 18,000-1,000,000 naive CD8 T cells. Enrichment of CD8 T cells was performed with RosetteSep CD8+ T Cell Enrichment Cocktail and Ficoll-Paque, after which ACK red cell lysis was carried out.

The TCR was taken from a human donor in good health. Some libraries in this study had Jurkat cell RNA spiked in. The rearranged chain carries TRBV12-3 or TRBV12-4 and TRBJ2-5; TRBD2 lines up with 7 middle nucleotides. Sequencing used naive CD8+ T cells from blood, with Jurkat cell RNA spiked in. The sample's cell subset or site label is to be understood as: FACS-sorted CD8+CD4-CCR7+CD45RA+ naive T cells. CDR3 region: CASSPTAGTETQYF. The bases are TGTGCCAGCAGTCCAACAGCGGGGACAGAGACCCAGTACTTC.